This T cell receptor (beta chain) was identified during a study of OX40 agonist ivuxolimab in advanced cancers. Regarding the study in general: Ivuxolimab was a fully human IgG2 agonistic monoclonal antibody targeting the costimulatory receptor OX40 (CD134). Intravenous ivuxolimab was administered to patients every 2 weeks at six dose levels: 0.01, 0.1, 0.3, 1.5, 3 and 10 mg/kg. Of the roughly 50 dose-escalation patients, hepatocellular carcinoma was present in roughly 19, melanoma in around 15, renal cell carcinoma in 9 and head and neck cancer in 9. In the dose-escalation cohort, 75% to 90% of patients were male, and the mean age was around 60 years with a range of about 20 to 80. Prior anti-PD-1, anti-PD-L1 or anti-CTLA-4 therapy was permitted, and checkpoint inhibitors had been received by 30% to 40% of dose-escalation patients. Three dose-escalation patients achieved partial responses, one with hepatocellular carcinoma and two with cutaneous melanoma. The point of sequencing TCRbeta in the periphery was to test whether ivuxolimab changed TCR sequence diversity and drove clonal T-cell expansion. The paper covers the monotherapy dose-escalation part of the phase I ivuxolimab trial, which included N ≈ 50 patients. On the study overall, not on this receptor specifically: Low levels of normalized T-cell clonal expansion were also seen in some patients who did not respond. Clonal expansion of both CD4+ and CD8+ blood T cells was observed from baseline to week 6 at doses 0.1 to 3.0 mg/kg. Antigen specificity was not determined for the clonally expanded peripheral T cells. In the 0.1-3.0 mg/kg groups, partial responders were among the patients with the lowest normalized peripheral clonal expansion, particularly in CD8+ T cells. On average, CD8+ T cells showed more expanded clones than CD4+ T cells after ivuxolimab.

Notes on this clone: Its antigen is not yet known. Per-base qualities were not stored, and no clone one base away is much larger.

Patients with autoimmune disease history or receiving systemic immunosuppression were excluded from the trial. Peripheral blood for TCR sequencing was collected from all dose cohorts at baseline, on cycle 4 day 1, and on cycle 7 day 1. The samples were drawn from a first-in-human, open-label, multicenter phase I dose-escalation trial of ivuxolimab. Adults with locally advanced or metastatic melanoma, renal cell carcinoma, hepatocellular carcinoma or head and neck squamous cell carcinoma were enrolled in the trial. Before TCR sequencing, CD4+ and CD8+ T cells were separately sorted from peripheral blood. The CDR3 numbers 15 residues from cysteine through phenylalanine. Solely the CDR3 DNA is kept, with 45 bases framed from the first base. From the germline V gene, CDR1 is SGHRS and CDR2 is YFSETQ. Trimming removed 4 bases from V and 0 bases from J; the gene matches leave 6 bases unexplained. Genomic DNA was isolated from the sorted cells so that the TCRbeta CDR3 region could be sequenced. The immunoSEQ Assay was used for sequencing of TCRbeta CDR3 regions. What TCRdb holds here is the immuneACCESS table cut down to in-frame rearrangements. Part of the clones is not present; checked against another copy, under half of the missing clones reflect an unresolved V gene, and the others are unexplained. In this sample the table shows fewer than 65,000 clones, 80% to 90% of which occur a single time. Of the sample, about a tenth falls within the top ten clones.

Sequenced material: CD4+ or CD8+ T cells sorted from blood, taken in a trial of the OX40 agonist ivuxolimab. The clonotype originates from an adult with an advanced solid tumor such as melanoma, head and neck, liver or kidney cancer. The chain is assembled from TRBV5-1 and TRBJ2-7, and TRBD1 aligns with 8 junction nucleotides. CDR3 region: CASSVTGGNSYEQYF. DNA sequence: TGCGCCAGCAGCGTAACAGGGGGGAACTCCTACGAGCAGTACTTC.